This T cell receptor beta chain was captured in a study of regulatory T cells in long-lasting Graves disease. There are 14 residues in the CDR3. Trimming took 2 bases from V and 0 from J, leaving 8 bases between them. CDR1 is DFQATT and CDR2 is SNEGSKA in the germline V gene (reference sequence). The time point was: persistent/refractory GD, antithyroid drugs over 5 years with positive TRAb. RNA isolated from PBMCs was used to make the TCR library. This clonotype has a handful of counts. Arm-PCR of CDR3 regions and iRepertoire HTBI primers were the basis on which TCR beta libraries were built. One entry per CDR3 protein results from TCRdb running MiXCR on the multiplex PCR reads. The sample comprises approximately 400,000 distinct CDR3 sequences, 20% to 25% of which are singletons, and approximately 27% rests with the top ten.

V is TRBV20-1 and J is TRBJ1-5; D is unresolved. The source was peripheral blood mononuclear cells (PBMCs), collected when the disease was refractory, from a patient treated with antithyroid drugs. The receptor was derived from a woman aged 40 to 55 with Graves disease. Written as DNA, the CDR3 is TGCAGTGCTAGACGAGATCTTAGCAATCAGCCCCAGCATTTT. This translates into CSARRDLSNQPQHF.